A single TCR beta chain is shown here with its context. Its specificity is not known. These data are taken from a study of cytomegalovirus exposure and HLA in healthy donors. Study-wide context: The same platform as the 650 to 700 first-cohort repertoires was used for the 95 to 150 validation repertoires, a later analysis reported. Whole-study results and caveats: In the roughly 120 validation repertoires, approximately 94% of cluster scores exceeded 0, per a later analysis. In vitro, three CMV-associated chains proved specific for CMV antigens.

Clones were sequenced by immunoSEQ multiplex PCR, and TCRdb holds only the in-frame ones, with some missing. This sample has about 280,000 clones; approximately 88% occur once, and the top ten carry roughly 0.93%. The TCR comes from a woman aged 18-35 years in good health and CMV-seronegative. The sequenced sample was PBMCs.

The CDR3 nucleotides read TGTGCCACTGTCGAGGGTGTGAACACTGAAGCTTTCTTT. Its translation is CATVEGVNTEAFF. The chain combines TRBV15 with TRBJ1-1; D gene ambiguous. Germline lookup yields CDR1 LNHNV and CDR2 YYDKDF (reference sequence). With 9 bases removed from V and 0 bases from J, the gap between germline ends came to 11 bases. The CDR3 is 13 residues long.